One sample yielded the 27 T cell receptor beta chains listed below, sequenced in a study of cytomegalovirus exposure and HLA in healthy donors. TCRdb keeps only in-frame clones here, not all; method: immunoSEQ multiplex PCR. Of some 260,000 clones in the sample, less than 95% are singletons; the top ten hold around 3.1%. The material sequenced was PBMCs. The source of these receptors is a woman in her twenties or thirties in good health and CMV-seronegative.

V usage is TRBV27 and J usage is TRBJ2-1; D might be TRBD2 (6 bases). CDR1 MNHEY and CDR2 SMNVEV come from the germline V gene (reference sequence). CDR3 length equals 13 residues. V shed 2 bases and J shed 8 bases, with 10 bases lying between them. CDR3 in amino acids: CASSLPPGDEQFF. The DNA for the CDR3 is TGTGCCAGCAGTTTACCCCCGGGGGATGAGCAGTTCTTC.

The chain combines TRBV2 with TRBJ2-2; 7 nucleotides align to TRBD1. The CDR3 covers 14 residues. V lost 6 bases to trimming and J lost 6 bases; unmatched junction nucleotides: 7. Germline V gene sequence: CDR1 SNHLY, CDR2 FYNNEI. The CDR3 sequence is CASRGDQGAGELFF. The CDR3 DNA follows: TGTGCCAGCAGGGGAGATCAGGGGGCCGGGGAGCTGTTTTTT.

The gene calls are TRBV9 and TRBJ1-1; tentatively, D is TRBD1 (6 bases). Germline CDR1 SGDLS, CDR2 YYNGEE. Trimming shortened V by 5 bases and J by 1 base, and 9 bases separated the two germline ends. This CDR3 region has 13 residues. In nucleotides, the CDR3 is TGTGCCAGCAGTATAGGGGGGAACACTGAAGCTTTCTTT. Protein: CASSIGGNTEAFF.

This clone was seen a single time. This chain uses TRBV7-2 with TRBJ2-7; D not resolved. CDR1 and CDR2 (germline): SGHTA, FQGNSA. V was clipped by 3 bases and J by 2 bases, with 8 bases between them. The CDR3 is made up of 13 amino acids. DNA of the CDR3: TGTGCCAGCAGCTTTACCGGTGCCTACGAGCAGTACTTC. Translated: CASSFTGAYEQYF. The whole variable domain, filled in from reference TRBV7-2 and TRBJ2-7, reads GAGVSQSPSNKVTEKGKDVELRCDPISGHTALYWYRQSLGQGLEFLIYFQGNSAPDKSGLPSDRFSAERTGGSVSTLTIQRTQQEDSAVYLCASSFTGAYEQYFGPGTRLTVT.

This chain uses TRBV4-3 with TRBJ2-4; 7 nucleotides agree with TRBD2. The CDR3 sequence is 19 residues long. After removal of 0 bases from V and 3 bases from J, the junction contained 14 bases not matched to a gene. Germline V lookup: CDR1 LGHNA, CDR2 YSLEER. The CDR3 region has the DNA TGCGCCAGCAGCCAAGAAGCGCCCGCCCGGACTAGTGGCAAAAACATTCAGTACTTC. This translates into CASSQEAPARTSGKNIQYF.

This chain connects TRBV28 to TRBJ2-1; maybe TRBD2 (6 bases). Trimming pared 5 bases from V and 6 bases from J, leaving 20 bases between. Germline loops: CDR1 MDHEN, CDR2 SYDVKM. The CDR3 consists of 16 residues. The CDR3 nucleotides read TGTGCCAGCAGTCCCCTGTCCCTGATGGAGGGCAATGAGCAGTTCTTC. This translates into CASSPLSLMEGNEQFF.

The chain is built from TRBV5-5 and TRBJ2-3; D uncertain. The CDR3 has 17 residues. Per the germline V gene, CDR1 is SGHKS and CDR2 is YYEKEE (reference sequence). Trimming stripped 3 bases from V and 1 base from J, with 18 bases between. The CDR3 coding sequence is TGTGCCAGCAGCTGGGCCGCCTTGCAGTTCGGCACAGATACGCAGTATTTT. It codes for CASSWAALQFGTDTQYF. The full variable domain, its missing parts supplied by reference TRBV5-5 and TRBJ2-3, is DAGVTQSPTHLIKTRGQQVTLRCSPISGHKSVSWYQQVLGQGPQFIFQYYEKEERGRGNFPDRFSARQFPNYSSELNVNALLLGDSALYLCASSWAALQFGTDTQYFGPGTRLTVL.

The rearrangement joins TRBV7-9 to TRBJ2-5, with 9 bases aligning to TRBD1. Germline V gene sequence: CDR1 SEHNR, CDR2 FQNEAQ (reference sequence). The CDR3 sequence is 16 residues long. V trimming: 4 bases; J trimming: 7 bases; junction bases outside the gene matches: 13. The CDR3 sequence: CASSSTQGARTLTQYF. The DNA for the CDR3 is TGTGCCAGCAGCTCAACACAGGGGGCGCGGACGCTGACCCAGTACTTC.

As for this clone: This sample includes further DNA sequences coding for the same CDR3. This chain connects TRBV6-5 to TRBJ2-1; D not resolved. The V and J ends lost 2 bases and 7 bases respectively, with 3 bases between them. The germline V gene has CDR1 MNHEY and CDR2 SVGAGI. This CDR3 has 11 amino acids. As DNA, the CDR3 is TGTGCCAGCAGTTACGGGAATGAGCAGTTCTTC. Protein: CASSYGNEQFF.

The genes are TRBV12-5 and TRBJ2-1, with TRBD2 identical over 14 bases. V gave up 8 bases and J gave up 6 bases; unmatched junction bases: 15. The germline CDR1 and CDR2 sequences are LGHNT and FRNRAP. The CDR3 length is 18 residues. The CDR3 bases are TGTGCTAGTTCGAGTCCGGGACTAGCGGGAGAAAAGGGCAATGAGCAGTTCTTC. Residues: CASSSPGLAGEKGNEQFF.

The chain joins TRBV30 to TRBJ2-3; no clear D. The CDR3 covers 13 residues. Trimming left V 0 bases short and J 2 bases short, with 6 bases between. From germline, CDR1 is GTSNPN and CDR2 SVGIG (reference sequence). CDR3 residues: CAWSVLYTDTQYF. The DNA for the CDR3 is TGTGCCTGGAGTGTATTGTACACAGATACGCAGTATTTT.

This clone was counted only a few times. This chain uses TRBV5-1 with TRBJ2-1; D is perhaps TRBD1 (5 bases). From germline, CDR1 is SGHRS and CDR2 YFSETQ. V was trimmed by 3 bases and J by 9 bases, leaving 10 bases between them. This CDR3 region has 12 residues. CDR3 nucleotide sequence: TGCGCCAGCAGCTACGGTAGGGGTGAGCAGTTCTTC. Its protein product is CASSYGRGEQFF.

The V and J genes are TRBV14 and TRBJ2-7; D perhaps matches TRBD1 (6 bases). The germline V gene encodes CDR1 SGHDN and CDR2 FVKESK. CDR3 length: 15 residues. With 4 bases removed from V and 0 bases from J, the gap between germline ends came to 13 bases. CDR3 region: CASSRQVWSSYEQYF. DNA for the CDR3: TGTGCCAGCAGCCGACAGGTATGGTCCTCCTACGAGCAGTACTTC.

CDR3 region: CASSLGSLGGNEQYF. The CDR3 nucleotides are TGTGCCAGCAGTCTCGGCAGTCTCGGGGGGAACGAGCAGTACTTC. The genes are TRBV28 and TRBJ2-7; 7 nucleotides line up with TRBD2. The CDR3 is 15 residues long. The germline V gene encodes CDR1 MDHEN and CDR2 SYDVKM. J lost 5 bases, V lost 5 bases, and 12 bases had no gene match.

Here the CDR3 DNA reads TGTGCCAGTAGCCCAGGTACTTCCTACGAGCAGTACTTC. It codes for CASSPGTSYEQYF. V gene TRBV19 combines with J gene TRBJ2-7; D gene unclear. Germline assignment: CDR1 LNHDA and CDR2 SQIVND (reference sequence). The CDR3 is 13 amino acids. The ends were cut back, 6 bases at V and 1 base at J, with 10 bases in the middle. Combining the CDR3 with reference TRBV19 and TRBJ2-7 gives the whole variable domain DGGITQSPKYLFRKEGQNVTLSCEQNLNHDAMYWYRQDPGQGLRLIYYSQIVNDFQKGDIAEGYSVSREKKESFPLTVTSAQKNPTAFYLCASSPGTSYEQYFGPGTRLTVT.

The chain joins TRBV5-1 to TRBJ2-3, with 9 nucleotides matching TRBD1. V lost 7 bases and J lost 5; bases outside the gene matches: 8. The CDR3 totals 14 residues. Germline CDR1 SGHRS, CDR2 YFSETQ. The CDR3 coding sequence is TGCGCCAGCTTCCCAGGACAGGGGATAGATACGCAGTATTTT. Translation gives CASFPGQGIDTQYF.

The chain is built from TRBV6-6 and TRBJ2-1, with TRBD2 matching over 7 bases. The CDR3 length is 13 residues. Germline V gene data show CDR1 as MNHNY and CDR2 as SVGAGI (reference sequence). V trimming: 2 bases; J trimming: 9 bases; junction bases outside the gene matches: 4. The CDR3 here is CASSYGGLSEQFF. The CDR3 nucleotides read TGTGCCAGCAGTTACGGGGGACTAAGTGAGCAGTTCTTC.

J is TRBJ2-3 and V is TRBV9; unclear D gene. Germline CDR1 SGDLS, CDR2 YYNGEE. With 0 bases removed from V and 0 bases from J, the gap between germline ends came to 11 bases. This CDR3 is built from 16 residues. CDR3 DNA sequence: TGTGCCAGCAGCGTAGGTCAGATTCTTAGCACAGATACGCAGTATTTT. Translation: CASSVGQILSTDTQYF.

This chain uses TRBV28 with TRBJ2-7; a weak D match, TRBD2 (7 bases). The V end lost 9 bases, the J end lost 7 bases, and 13 bases lay between the germline ends. This CDR3 spans 11 amino acids. Germline CDR1 and CDR2: MDHEN and SYDVKM. The CDR3 DNA sequence: TGTGCCAGTGTGGGGGGGCTTGAGCAGTACTTC. The encoded protein is CASVGGLEQYF.

The chain links TRBV4-3 to TRBJ2-7; tentatively, D is TRBD2 (6 bases). V gave up 4 bases and J gave up 2 bases, with 12 bases separating them. Germline V gene sequence: CDR1 LGHNA, CDR2 YSLEER. This CDR3 has 14 residues. The CDR3 region has the DNA TGCGCCAGCAGCCCGCGGGACGGCGCCTACGAGCAGTACTTC. This sequence encodes CASSPRDGAYEQYF.

This chain connects TRBV10-2 to TRBJ2-1; no definite D call. V was shortened by 2 bases and J by 3 bases, with 5 bases between the two germline ends. The CDR3 spans 13 residues. Germline loops: CDR1 WSHSY, CDR2 SAAADI. The CDR3 DNA sequence: TGCGCCAGCAGTGAGACAAACTACAATGAGCAGTTCTTC. This encodes CASSETNYNEQFF.

The chain recombines TRBV4-1 with TRBJ2-7; D is possibly TRBD1 (6 bases). V gave up 4 bases and J gave up 0 bases, with 13 bases separating them. The germline gives CDR1 MGHRA, CDR2 YSYEKL. CDR3 length equals 15 residues. The chain's CDR3 is CASSPSRDNSYEQYF. CDR3 nucleotide sequence: TGCGCCAGCAGCCCCTCCAGGGACAACTCCTACGAGCAGTACTTC.

In this sample, this clone turned up a few times. DNA for the CDR3: TGTGCCAGTAGTGGGGACAGCATATATGGCTACACCTTC. Protein product: CASSGDSIYGYTF. The chain recombines TRBV19 with TRBJ1-2; 7 positions agree with TRBD1. The germline V gene encodes CDR1 LNHDA and CDR2 SQIVND (reference sequence). Trimming cost V 5 bases and J 5 bases; bases outside gene matches: 5. The CDR3 length is 13 residues.

The chain combines TRBV29-1 with TRBJ2-4, with D uncertain. Trimming shortened V by 4 bases and J by 3 bases, and 13 bases separated the two germline ends. From germline, CDR1 is SQVTM and CDR2 ANQGSEA. The CDR3 length is 14 residues. CDR3 amino acids: CSVAGSMIKNIQYF. The CDR3, as DNA: TGCAGCGTTGCCGGGTCTATGATCAAAAACATTCAGTACTTC.

The chain is built from TRBV30 and TRBJ1-2, with D possibly matching TRBD1 (6 bases). This CDR3 has 14 residues. Looked up from germline, CDR1 is GTSNPN and CDR2 is SVGIG (reference sequence). The V end was cut by 0 bases, the J end by 7 bases, with 15 bases between. CDR3 region: CAWSVLRGRSGYTF. The CDR3 DNA reads TGTGCCTGGAGTGTACTCAGGGGACGAAGTGGCTACACCTTC.

The rearrangement uses TRBV4-1 and TRBJ1-1; D unresolved. V lost 1 base to trimming and J lost 0 bases, with 6 bases between them. Germline assignment: CDR1 MGHRA and CDR2 YSYEKL. CDR3 size: 14 residues. Here the CDR3 DNA reads TGCGCCAGCAGCCAAGTACTTATGAACACTGAAGCTTTCTTT. This codes for CASSQVLMNTEAFF.

Here the CDR3 DNA reads TGTGCCATCGGGGGTAGCGGGAGGACTTTCCGAGTGAATGAGCAGTTCTTC. Translated: CAIGGSGRTFRVNEQFF. The V call is TRBV6-4, the J call TRBJ2-7, with TRBD2 matching 10 bases. TRBJ2-1 matches the DNA end more closely, so the J call is doubtful. Germline V gene lookup returns CDR1 MRHNA and CDR2 SNTAGT. The CDR3 totals 17 residues.